The 32 T cell receptor beta chains in this list originate from one sample, sequenced in a study of blood T cell repertoires in COVID-19. The data were produced by immunoSEQ multiplex PCR, yet TCRdb's version contains in-frame clones alone and is incomplete. The data hold 120,000 to 150,000 clones, with more than 70% observed a single time. Sample: PBMCs or T cells enriched from blood (not recorded which). These receptor sequences come from a man in his forties with acute COVID-19.

CDR3 bases: TGTGCCAGCAGTTTAATGCCCGGAGGCGGGGAGCTGTTTTTT. Translation: CASSLMPGGGELFF. The chain couples TRBV28 to TRBJ2-2; TRBD2 might be the D (5 bases). V was clipped by 2 bases and J by 7 bases, with 11 bases between them. Germline loops: CDR1 MDHEN, CDR2 SYDVKM. The CDR3 runs to 14 residues.

The chain joins TRBV5-4 to TRBJ2-1, with D possibly TRBD2 on 6 matching bases. V gave up 4 bases and J gave up 8 bases, with 19 bases separating them. Germline assignment: CDR1 SGHNT and CDR2 YYREEE (reference sequence). The CDR3 runs 15 residues. The CDR3 region is CASSPAGRQVDEQFF. CDR3 nucleotide sequence: TGTGCCAGCAGCCCGGCGGGACGCCAGGTGGATGAGCAGTTCTTC.

J is TRBJ1-1 and V is TRBV11-2; D ambiguous. V was clipped by 0 bases and J by 5 bases, with 16 bases between them. The CDR3 is 16 amino acids. Germline V gene data show CDR1 as SGHAT and CDR2 as FQNNGV. CDR3 region: CASSLDPRGMSTEAFF. The DNA of the CDR3 is TGTGCCAGCAGCTTAGATCCCCGGGGTATGTCGACTGAAGCTTTCTTT.

The chain uses TRBV6-2 or TRBV6-3 and TRBJ1-4; no reliable D call. From germline, CDR1 is MNHEY and CDR2 SVGEGT. The CDR3 covers 16 residues. Trimming removed 2 bases from V and 8 bases from J, with 18 bases in between. CDR3 region: CASSYPTPDSTEKLFF. The DNA for the CDR3 is TGTGCCAGCAGTTACCCGACACCGGATTCGACCGAAAAACTGTTTTTT.

This clone was picked up a small number of times. The chain links TRBV6-6 to TRBJ2-1; D may be TRBD2 (6 bases). V was cut by 4 bases and J by 8 bases, with 15 bases left in between. Looked up from germline, CDR1 is MNHNY and CDR2 is SVGAGI (reference sequence). This CDR3 has 14 amino acids. CDR3 sequence reads: CASSLRLGGDEQFF. CDR3 DNA sequence: TGTGCCAGCAGTTTGAGACTAGGAGGAGATGAGCAGTTCTTC.

This clone occurred a few times. The chain uses TRBV19 and TRBJ1-5; D may be TRBD1 (5 bases). The germline V gene encodes CDR1 LNHDA and CDR2 SQIVND (reference sequence). V was shortened by 5 bases and J by 5 bases, with 13 bases between the two germline ends. CDR3 size: 14 residues. The CDR3 sequence is CASSPREGHQPQHF. CDR3 bases: TGTGCCAGTAGTCCCCGGGAGGGGCATCAGCCCCAGCATTTT.

The chain links TRBV27 to TRBJ2-7; no clear D. CDR3 length equals 16 residues. The germline V gene encodes CDR1 MNHEY and CDR2 SMNVEV (reference sequence). V was clipped by 3 bases and J by 3 bases, with 18 bases between them. CDR3 in DNA: TGTGCCAGCAGTTTCTCCGGAGAAAGCATAGACTACGAGCAGTACTTC. Amino acids: CASSFSGESIDYEQYF.

In DNA, the CDR3 is TGTGCCAGCAGCTTAGTGCAGCGGGGGGATGCAGATACGCAGTATTTT. As protein: CASSLVQRGDADTQYF. V is TRBV7-8 and J is TRBJ2-3; 9 nucleotides line up with TRBD2. From germline, CDR1 is SGHVS and CDR2 FQNEAQ. The V gene end was trimmed by 1 base and the J gene end by 4 bases; junction bases not matched to a gene: 6. The CDR3 loop spans 16 amino acids.

As DNA, the CDR3 is TGCGCCAGCAGCGAAACCAGGGGGCGAAGCACAGATACGCAGTATTTT. Translating gives CASSETRGRSTDTQYF. V gene TRBV5-1 combines with J gene TRBJ2-3; TRBD1 matches 8 bases. The CDR3 sequence is 16 residues long. Germline V lookup: CDR1 SGHRS, CDR2 YFSETQ. J gave up 0 bases and V 4 bases, and 7 bases lay outside the gene matches.

In this sample, this clone turned up once. J is TRBJ2-2 and V is TRBV23-1, with 8 nucleotides matching TRBD1. TRBV23-1 is an ORF; its function is uncertain. Germline trimming cut 0 bases from V and 1 base from J; bases unmatched to any gene: 4. The CDR3 contains 17 residues. CDR3 region: CASSQSYGTGNTGELFF. The DNA of the CDR3 is TGCGCCAGCAGTCAATCGTACGGGACAGGGAACACCGGGGAGCTGTTTTTT.

This chain connects TRBV5-4 to TRBJ2-1; no clear D. The V end was cut by 4 bases, the J end by 8 bases, with 16 bases between. Germline V gene sequence: CDR1 SGHNT, CDR2 YYREEE (reference sequence). This CDR3 comprises 14 residues. In DNA, the CDR3 is TGTGCCAGCAGCGGCGACGCAGGCCTGGATGAGCAGTTCTTC. It translates to CASSGDAGLDEQFF.

The V gene is TRBV7-9, the J gene TRBJ2-1; 7 bases fit TRBD2. The CDR3 runs to 13 residues. V shed 5 bases and J 9 bases; nucleotides not matched to a gene: 7. Germline V gene lookup returns CDR1 SEHNR and CDR2 FQNEAQ (reference sequence). CDR3 nucleotide sequence: TGTGCCAGCAGCCGGGACTACTTGGGTGAGCAGTTCTTC. Its protein is CASSRDYLGEQFF.

The rearrangement links TRBV5-1 to TRBJ2-4, with 7 positions matching TRBD2. This CDR3 has 14 residues. Germline CDR1 reads SGHRS; CDR2 reads YFSETQ. The V gene end was trimmed by 0 bases and the J gene end by 8 bases; junction bases not matched to a gene: 5. The CDR3 sequence: CASSLVGEGDIQYF. DNA of the CDR3: TGCGCCAGCAGCTTGGTAGGGGAGGGAGACATTCAGTACTTC.

The chain combines TRBV4-2 with TRBJ2-7, with unresolved D. The ends were cut back, 0 bases at V and 1 base at J, with 13 bases in the middle. The germline gives CDR1 LGHNA, CDR2 YNFKEQ. The CDR3 contains 16 residues. The CDR3 region is CASSQDSSAGSYEQYF. The CDR3 DNA sequence: TGTGCCAGCAGCCAAGATAGTTCGGCAGGATCCTACGAGCAGTACTTC.

This sequence joins TRBV7-2 and TRBJ1-6; D call uncertain. CDR3 length equals 14 residues. V shed 3 bases and J shed 7 bases, with 10 bases lying between them. Germline V CDR1 and CDR2: SGHTA, FQGNSA. CDR3: CASSFSGINSPLHF. The CDR3, as DNA: TGTGCCAGCAGCTTTAGCGGGATAAATTCACCCCTCCACTTT.

The chain is built from TRBV11-2 and TRBJ2-1, with 11 bases matching TRBD2. J lost 7 bases, V lost 5 bases, and 7 bases had no gene match. Germline-derived CDR1 and CDR2 are SGHAT and FQNNGV. The CDR3 has 15 residues. This chain's CDR3 is CASSPISGRGNEQFF. The CDR3 DNA reads TGTGCCAGCAGCCCCATTAGCGGGAGGGGAAATGAGCAGTTCTTC.

V is TRBV5-8 and J is TRBJ1-2; 10 nucleotides agree with TRBD1. This CDR3 spans 13 amino acids. The germline V gene has CDR1 SGHTS and CDR2 YDEGEE. With 4 bases clipped from V and 8 bases from J, the junction kept 5 bases outside the gene matches. CDR3 in DNA: TGTGCCAGCAGCATTGACAGGGGGCCCGGCTACACCTTC. Encoded protein: CASSIDRGPGYTF.

This clone was seen a single time. The DNA for the CDR3 is TGTGCCAGCAGCTTAGAAGCCAGCGGCACAGATACGCAGTATTTT. Its translation is CASSLEASGTDTQYF. The V call is TRBV7-2, the J call TRBJ2-3; D is uncertain. CDR3 size: 15 residues. Trimming removed 1 base at V and 1 base at J, with 9 bases between. Germline V gene data show CDR1 as SGHTA and CDR2 as FQGNSA.

This clone was seen once. The chain is built from TRBV4-3 and TRBJ2-1; the D gene is possibly TRBD2 (5 bases). Germline assignment: CDR1 LGHNA and CDR2 YSLEER. The CDR3 runs 16 residues. V lost 4 bases and J lost 0, with 13 bases in between. This chain's CDR3 is CASSLEGLSSYNEQFF. The CDR3 DNA follows: TGCGCCAGCAGCCTTGAGGGTCTTAGCTCCTACAATGAGCAGTTCTTC.

This rearrangement joins TRBV4-3 to TRBJ2-2; weak D call: TRBD2 (5 bases). V was shortened by 3 bases and J by 6 bases, with 17 bases between the two germline ends. Germline-derived CDR1 and CDR2 are LGHNA and YSLEER. This CDR3 contains 16 residues. The CDR3 region is CASSQAGSRGAGELFF. In nucleotides, the CDR3 is TGCGCCAGCAGCCAGGCTGGGAGTCGTGGTGCCGGGGAGCTGTTTTTT.

The genes are TRBV7-2 and TRBJ1-3; 7 positions match TRBD1. CDR3 length equals 17 residues. J was trimmed by 3 bases and V by 5 bases; bases with no gene match: 13. CDR1 and CDR2 (germline): SGHTA, FQGNSA. This CDR3 reads CASSPAIDRVFGNTIYF. CDR3 sequence (DNA): TGTGCCAGCAGCCCCGCAATAGACAGGGTATTTGGAAACACCATATATTTT. Drawing the rest from reference TRBV7-2 and TRBJ1-3, the complete variable domain is GAGVSQSPSNKVTEKGKDVELRCDPISGHTALYWYRQSLGQGLEFLIYFQGNSAPDKSGLPSDRFSAERTGGSVSTLTIQRTQQEDSAVYLCASSPAIDRVFGNTIYFGEGSWLTVV.

The chain has TRBV9 and TRBJ2-2; D possibly corresponds to TRBD2 (6 bases). Trimming removed 0 bases at V and 6 bases at J, with 6 bases between. The CDR3 has 13 amino acids. Germline V gene data show CDR1 as SGDLS and CDR2 as YYNGEE. The CDR3 region is CASSVGDSGELFF. The DNA of the CDR3 is TGTGCCAGCAGCGTAGGGGACTCCGGGGAGCTGTTTTTT.

This chain links TRBV10-1 with TRBJ2-1; TRBD2 agrees at 7 bases. CDR1 and CDR2 from the germline V gene are WNHNN and SYGVQD (reference sequence). Trimming removed 2 bases from V and 7 bases from J; junction bases left unmatched: 5. The CDR3 length is 14 residues. The CDR3 sequence is CASSEERDDNEQFF. The CDR3 nucleotides read TGCGCCAGCAGTGAGGAGCGGGACGATAATGAGCAGTTCTTC.

This chain uses TRBV7-6 with TRBJ2-2, with D unclear. Germline V gives CDR1 SGHVS, CDR2 FNYEAQ. V was trimmed by 5 bases and J by 6 bases, leaving 10 bases between them. CDR3 length: 13 amino acids. Written as DNA, the CDR3 is TGTGCCAGCAGCGCGACTGGAGCCGGGGAGCTGTTTTTT. Translated: CASSATGAGELFF.

V and J are TRBV30 and TRBJ2-5; possibly TRBD2 for D (6 bases). Germline CDR1 GTSNPN, CDR2 SVGIG (reference sequence). The germline V and J ends were trimmed by 1 base and 2 bases, with 11 bases remaining between them. This CDR3 spans 14 amino acids. The CDR3 sequence is CAWSGGIGQETQYF. CDR3 bases: TGTGCCTGGAGTGGCGGGATCGGGCAAGAGACCCAGTACTTC.

This clone was counted only a few times. The gene calls are TRBV6-6 and TRBJ1-6, with D perhaps matching TRBD1 (5 bases). The germline V and J ends were trimmed by 5 bases and 0 bases, with 14 bases remaining between them. Germline CDR1 and CDR2: MNHNY and SVGAGI (reference sequence). The CDR3 is 17 amino acids. CDR3 in amino acids: CASSRRYRSSYNSPLHF. In DNA form, the CDR3 reads TGTGCCAGCAGTCGACGTTACAGGAGCTCCTATAATTCACCCCTCCACTTT.

V is TRBV7-2 and J is TRBJ2-7, with no clear D. V was pared by 5 bases and J by 2 bases, with 19 bases between. Germline loops: CDR1 SGHTA, CDR2 FQGNSA. The CDR3 has 16 amino acids. The CDR3 loop reads CASSPDSRGIPYEQYF. The CDR3 DNA is TGTGCCAGCAGCCCAGACTCGCGAGGTATCCCCTACGAGCAGTACTTC.

The J gene is TRBJ2-6, the V gene TRBV5-1; TRBD2 matches at 11 bases. The CDR3 has 16 residues. V lost 3 bases to trimming and J lost 3 bases; unmatched junction nucleotides: 2. In germline, CDR1 is SGHRS, CDR2 YFSETQ. CDR3 residues: CASSSLAGDGANVLTF. CDR3 nucleotides: TGCGCCAGCAGCTCACTAGCGGGGGATGGGGCCAACGTCCTGACTTTC.

V usage is TRBV7-8 and J usage is TRBJ1-1; D gene uncertain. CDR3 size: 16 residues. CDR1 is SGHVS and CDR2 is FQNEAQ in the germline V gene. The ends were cut back, 0 bases at V and 3 bases at J, with 14 bases in the middle. The CDR3 protein is CASSLAPKKQDTEAFF. The CDR3 nucleotides are TGTGCCAGCAGCTTAGCCCCGAAAAAGCAGGACACTGAAGCTTTCTTT. Filled out from reference TRBV7-8 and TRBJ1-1, the complete variable domain reads GAGVSQSPRYKVAKRGQDVALRCDPISGHVSLFWYQQALGQGPEFLTYFQNEAQLDKSGLPSDRFFAERPEGSVSTLKIQRTQQEDSAVYLCASSLAPKKQDTEAFFGQGTRLTVV.

V is TRBV5-1 and J is TRBJ2-1; 7 nucleotides match TRBD2. In germline, CDR1 is SGHRS, CDR2 YFSETQ. This CDR3 is 16 amino acids long. J gave up 3 bases and V 3 bases, and 9 bases lay outside the gene matches. For the CDR3, the DNA is TGCGCCAGCAGCTCTGAAGGTGGGAGGGGCTACAATGAGCAGTTCTTC. This translates into CASSSEGGRGYNEQFF.

The chain couples TRBV6-6 to TRBJ1-1, with D possibly being TRBD1 (6 bases). Germline CDR1 and CDR2: MNHNY and SVGAGI (reference sequence). This CDR3 spans 14 amino acids. Trimming shortened V by 7 bases and J by 5 bases, and 17 bases separated the two germline ends. This chain's CDR3 is CASNWQGPGTEAFF. For the CDR3, the DNA is TGTGCCAGCAATTGGCAGGGGCCGGGAACTGAAGCTTTCTTT.

The chain combines TRBV19 with TRBJ1-6; 7 nucleotides match TRBD1. V shed 5 bases and J 10 bases; nucleotides not matched to a gene: 11. CDR1 is LNHDA and CDR2 is SQIVND in the germline V gene (reference sequence). The CDR3 is 15 residues long. CDR3 sequence (DNA): TGTGCCAGTAGTCCGGCAGGGGGAGTGGAATCACCCCTCCACTTT. This sequence encodes CASSPAGGVESPLHF.